Presented here are 17 T cell receptor beta chains from one specimen sequenced in a study of early T cells in non-severe SARS-CoV-2 infection. TCRdb reanalysed the 5' RACE reads using MiXCR and keeps one entry per CDR3 protein. The sample carries roughly 120,000 distinct CDR3 sequences, about 15% recorded once. The sample taken for sequencing was whole blood. Every receptor here comes from an adult who was a healthcare worker with PCR-confirmed SARS-CoV-2 infection or an uninfected control (not recorded which).

This sequence joins TRBV27 and TRBJ2-1; possibly TRBD1 or TRBD2 for D (6 bases each). CDR1 and CDR2 (germline): MNHEY, SMNVEV (reference sequence). The CDR3 spans 18 residues. Trimming removed 5 bases from V and 4 bases from J, with 24 bases in between. The CDR3 spells CASSPPGGMSGSYNEQFF. The CDR3 DNA sequence: TGTGCCAGCAGTCCCCCCGGGGGCATGAGTGGAAGTTACAATGAGCAGTTCTTC.

The chain joins TRBV6-1 to TRBJ2-3, with 14 bases fitting TRBD2. There are 19 residues in the CDR3. V dropped 0 bases and J dropped 0; count of bases not matched to a gene: 5. Germline loops: CDR1 MNHNS, CDR2 SASEGT. The CDR3 bases are TGTGCCAGCAGTGAAGCGCTGGGGACTAGCGGGGGAAGCACAGATACGCAGTATTTT. Its protein product is CASSEALGTSGGSTDTQYF.

The chain couples TRBV5-1 to TRBJ2-5; D remains unclear. Between the trimmed V and J ends, which lost 2 bases and 10 bases, there was a span of 9 bases. This CDR3 spans 11 amino acids. Germline V gene sequence: CDR1 SGHRS, CDR2 YFSETQ. CDR3 in amino acids: CASSFQEDQYF. The DNA for the CDR3 is TGCGCCAGCAGCTTCCAGGAAGACCAGTACTTC. The variable domain in full, with the rest retrieved from reference TRBV5-1 and TRBJ2-5, is KAGVTQTPRYLIKTRGQQVTLSCSPISGHRSVSWYQQTPGQGLQFLFEYFSETQRNKGNFPGRFSGRQFSNSRSEMNVSTLELGDSALYLCASSFQEDQYFGPGTRLLVL.

The J gene is TRBJ2-5, the V gene TRBV10-3; tentatively, D is TRBD2 (5 bases). Looked up from germline, CDR1 is ENHRY and CDR2 is SYGVKD. The length of the CDR3 is 14 residues. V lost 6 bases, J lost 0 bases, and 11 bases lay in between. The CDR3 sequence is CAIRDPDYQETQYF. CDR3 sequence (DNA): TGTGCCATCAGAGACCCGGACTACCAAGAGACCCAGTACTTC.

This clonotype was seen a few times. V is TRBV11-2 and J is TRBJ2-1; 7 positions agree with TRBD2. The CDR3 extends over 17 amino acids. The junction had 17 bases not matched to a gene; V was cut back by 5 bases and J by 7 bases. Germline loops: CDR1 SGHAT, CDR2 FQNNGV. The CDR3 spells CASSAARGLGRGNEQFF. CDR3 sequence (DNA): TGTGCCAGCAGCGCCGCCCGGGGCCTAGGGAGGGGTAATGAGCAGTTCTTC.

This clonotype has only a few counts. The chain has TRBV7-3 and TRBJ2-3; 8 nucleotides align to TRBD2. Germline CDR1 is SGHTA and CDR2 is FQGTGA. The CDR3 is 14 amino acids. After removal of 5 bases from V and 7 bases from J, the junction contained 8 bases not matched to a gene. The CDR3, as DNA: TGTGCCAGCAGCAAAGCGGGGGTCCGGAATACGCAGTATTTT. Encoded protein: CASSKAGVRNTQYF.

The chain combines TRBV15 with TRBJ2-1; D remains ambiguous. The ends were cut back, 4 bases at V and 6 bases at J, with 10 bases in the middle. The CDR3 runs to 13 residues. Germline lookup yields CDR1 LNHNV and CDR2 YYDKDF (reference sequence). The CDR3 sequence: CATSTLSANEQFF. The CDR3 bases are TGTGCCACCAGCACCCTGAGCGCCAATGAGCAGTTCTTC.

At least ten counts were recorded for this clonotype. The CDR3 loop is CASSESLTGRYGYTF. As DNA, the CDR3 is TGTGCCAGCAGTGAATCCTTAACAGGGAGGTATGGCTACACCTTC. This chain joins TRBV6-1 and TRBJ1-2; maybe TRBD1 (6 bases). Germline V CDR1 and CDR2: MNHNS, SASEGT. This CDR3 is 15 amino acids long. Trimming removed 2 bases from V and 5 bases from J, with 15 bases in between.

This clonotype turned up a few times. The rearrangement joins TRBV29-1 to TRBJ1-2; D might be TRBD1 (5 bases). The CDR3 has 14 amino acids. V was pared by 2 bases and J by 8 bases, with 18 bases between. Germline V gene sequence: CDR1 SQVTM, CDR2 ANQGSEA. The CDR3 region has the DNA TGCAGCGTTGAATTGGGGACCCTCTCAGGAGGCTACACCTTC. The encoded protein is CSVELGTLSGGYTF. The entire variable domain, with the rest obtained from reference TRBV29-1 and TRBJ1-2, is as follows: SAVISQKPSRDICQRGTSLTIQCQVDSQVTMMFWYRQQPGQSLTLIATANQGSEATYESGFVIDKFPISRPNLTFSTLTVSNMSPEDSSIYLCSVELGTLSGGYTFGSGTRLTVV.

This chain uses TRBV20-1 with TRBJ2-7, with D possibly TRBD1 on 6 matching bases. This CDR3 spans 13 amino acids. V gave up 1 base and J gave up 1 base, with 8 bases separating them. Germline CDR1 DFQATT, CDR2 SNEGSKA (reference sequence). CDR3 nucleotide sequence: TGCAGTGCTAGAGTTGGACAGTCCTACGAGCAGTACTTC. As protein: CSARVGQSYEQYF.

V gene TRBV29-1 combines with J gene TRBJ1-1; D perhaps matches TRBD1 (6 bases). Germline assignment: CDR1 SQVTM and CDR2 ANQGSEA. This CDR3 is 14 amino acids long. V shed 4 bases and J shed 4 bases, with 16 bases lying between them. This chain's CDR3 is CSVVRTGKGTEAFF. The CDR3, as DNA: TGCAGCGTTGTACGCACAGGGAAAGGCACTGAAGCTTTCTTT.

The gene calls are TRBV2 and TRBJ2-5; 12 nucleotides align to TRBD2. The CDR3 runs to 16 residues. CDR1 and CDR2 from the germline V gene are SNHLY and FYNNEI. Trimming took 7 bases from V and 4 from J; bases not matched to a gene: 10. In DNA, the CDR3 is TGTGCCAGCACGCTAGCGGGGGGGCCTTTTCCAGAGACCCAGTACTTC. Translating it yields CASTLAGGPFPETQYF.

This clonotype turned up a few times. The V gene is TRBV24-1, the J gene TRBJ2-7, with D unresolved. The V end was cut by 3 bases, the J end by 2 bases, with 7 bases between. In germline, CDR1 is KGHDR, CDR2 SFDVKD. The CDR3 has 13 amino acids. This CDR3 is CATSDPVTYEQYF. CDR3 DNA sequence: TGTGCCACCAGTGATCCAGTGACCTACGAGCAGTACTTC.

This clonotype was counted only a few times. V usage is TRBV6-6 and J usage is TRBJ1-2; TRBD1 agrees at 12 bases. Germline assignment: CDR1 MNHNY and CDR2 SVGAGI (reference sequence). The CDR3 extends over 16 amino acids. Unmatched junction bases numbered 10, after V lost 6 bases and J lost 5 bases. CDR3 protein: CASRGTGGERRYGYTF. For the CDR3, the DNA is TGTGCCAGCAGGGGGACAGGGGGCGAGAGGCGGTATGGCTACACCTTC.

The sample holds a few counts of this clonotype. The genes are TRBV11-2 and TRBJ1-1; the match to TRBD1 covers 7 bases. Germline CDR1 SGHAT, CDR2 FQNNGV. The CDR3 spans 15 residues. V shed 6 bases and J 5 bases; nucleotides not matched to a gene: 12. CDR3 bases: TGTGCCAGCAGTTCCCGACAGGGACGAGGGACTGAAGCTTTCTTT. It codes for CASSSRQGRGTEAFF.

The chain is built from TRBV7-9 and TRBJ1-2; D is ambiguous. In germline, CDR1 is SEHNR, CDR2 FQNEAQ (reference sequence). The CDR3 contains 15 residues. V shed 1 base and J shed 2 bases, with 11 bases lying between them. Written as DNA, the CDR3 is TGTGCCAGCAGCTTAGAAGCCATTCCCAACTATGGCTACACCTTC. Protein product: CASSLEAIPNYGYTF.

This clonotype came up a few times. The chain links TRBV12-5 to TRBJ1-5, with D possibly being TRBD1 (6 bases). Germline V gene lookup returns CDR1 LGHNT and CDR2 FRNRAP. V was trimmed by 6 bases and J by 3 bases, leaving 12 bases between them. The CDR3 runs 14 residues. The CDR3 coding sequence is TGTGCTAGTGGGTGGGGACAACTCAATCAGCCCCAGCATTTT. This translates into CASGWGQLNQPQHF.